This TCR beta chain originates from a study of beta chain features in type 1 diabetes. In the case of this clone: The antigen remains unidentified.

Germline values: CDR1 SQVTM, CDR2 ANQGSEA. The V and J ends lost 4 bases and 6 bases, in that order; junction bases with no gene match: 0. This CDR3 region has 13 residues. Expressed TCRB transcripts got sequenced, as all isolated RNA was reverse transcribed. TCRdb keeps only in-frame clones here, not all; method: immunoSEQ multiplex PCR. This sample carries 300,000 to 450,000 clones, around 13% of them seen once, and the ten largest clones take around 0.0099%. Study findings and constraints: Within each of all four CD4+ subsets, Type 1 diabetes patients had TCRB CDR3s that were moderately but significantly shorter. A greater similarity of naive, central memory and Treg TCRB repertoires was seen among patients than among healthy donors.

The chain recombines TRBV29-1 with TRBJ2-2, with 12 bases fitting TRBD2. This clonotype was sampled from a woman aged 18-30 years with type 1 diabetes. The sequencing input was naive CD4+ T cells from blood. The chain's CDR3 is CSVASGGAGELFF. CDR3 DNA sequence: TGCAGCGTTGCTAGCGGGGGGGCCGGGGAGCTGTTTTTT.